The rows below give T cell receptor beta chains drawn from one sample of a study of T cells in Graves' hyperthyroidism and ophthalmopathy. TCRdb passed the multiplex PCR reads through MiXCR, listing each CDR3 protein once. In the table there are about 590,000 distinct CDR3 sequences, 15% to 19% of which are singletons. Sequenced: blood. These receptors were taken from a woman aged 25 to 45 with Graves' hyperthyroidism. Each CDR3 is given with its conserved first and last residue. D genes are given only for firm matches. Clone size is given for some rows only: seen once, a few or many times, or a class if the clone is expanded.

j_gene | v_gene | d_gene | abundance | CDR3aa | CDR3nt
TRBJ2-3 | TRBV11-2 | NA | many | CASSLDGRLTDTQYF | TGTGCCAGCAGCTTAGACGGTAGACTCACAGATACGCAGTATTTT
TRBJ2-3 | TRBV20-1 | NA | many | CSARVFAGLSGTDTQYF | TGCAGTGCTAGAGTCTTCGCGGGACTCAGTGGCACAGATACGCAGTATTTT
TRBJ2-3 | TRBV9 | NA | NA | CASSPLGGWTDTQYF | TGTGCCAGCAGCCCCCTCGGCGGGTGGACAGATACGCAGTATTTT
TRBJ1-3 | TRBV5-1 | NA | NA | CASSLDRPGNTIYF | TGCGCCAGCAGCTTGGACCGGCCGGGAAACACCATATATTTT
TRBJ2-1 | TRBV7-8 | TRBD1 | few | CASSRGTGSSYNEQFF | TGTGCCAGCAGCCGCGGGACAGGGAGCTCCTACAATGAGCAGTTCTTC
TRBJ1-1 | TRBV20-1 | NA | many | CSASGMRGGAFF | TGCAGTGCTAGTGGGATGAGGGGGGGCGCTTTCTTT
TRBJ2-3 | TRBV7-2 | NA | many | CASSLGLGPDTQYF | TGTGCCAGCAGCTTGGGGCTAGGCCCAGATACGCAGTATTTT
TRBJ2-1 | TRBV30 | TRBD2 | many | CAWSIPGLAGYNEQFF | TGTGCCTGGAGTATACCGGGACTAGCGGGATACAATGAGCAGTTCTTC
TRBJ2-7 | TRBV6-1 | NA | many | CASSERAGTYEQYF | TGTGCCAGCAGTGAACGAGCAGGAACCTACGAGCAGTACTTC
TRBJ2-6 | TRBV6-1 | TRBD1 | few | CVTRTGTGVVVLTF | TGTGTGACAAGAACCGGGACAGGGGTTGTAGTCCTGACTTTC
TRBJ2-1 | TRBV10-1 | NA | NA | CASSENPLGLGNEQFF | TGCGCCAGCAGTGAGAATCCCCTCGGGCTGGGGAATGAGCAGTTCTTC
TRBJ1-5 | TRBV27 | NA | many | CASSLSGEQPQHF | TGTGCCAGCAGTTTATCCGGGGAGCAGCCCCAGCATTTT
TRBJ1-6 | TRBV28 | TRBD1 | few | CASSPHDRDSPLHF | TGTGCCAGCAGTCCCCATGACAGGGATTCACCCCTCCACTTT
TRBJ1-5 | TRBV4-1 | NA | NA | CASSQGERAPQHF | TGCGCCAGCAGCCAAGGGGAGCGGGCGCCCCAGCATTTT
TRBJ2-7 | TRBV12-5 | TRBD1 | few | CASGLGGDSSYEQYF | TGTGCTAGTGGTTTGGGAGGGGACAGTTCCTACGAGCAGTACTTC
TRBJ2-3 | TRBV28 | NA | many | CASSSTEWGGYTDTQYF | TGTGCCAGCAGTTCCACAGAATGGGGCGGATACACAGATACGCAGTATTTT
TRBJ1-6 | TRBV5-1 | NA | many | CASSLVPPDSYNSPLHF | TGCGCCAGCAGCTTGGTCCCACCAGACTCCTATAATTCACCCCTCCACTTT
TRBJ2-5 | TRBV20-1 | NA | NA | CSASPDMEGETQYF | TGCAGTGCTAGCCCTGACATGGAAGGGGAGACCCAGTACTTC
TRBJ1-2 | TRBV7-6 | NA | NA | CASSPVSGSGYTF | TGTGCCAGCAGCCCGGTCTCAGGGTCCGGCTACACCTTC
TRBJ2-1 | TRBV4-1 | TRBD2 | many | CASSQEGSGLAVNEQFF | TGCGCCAGCAGCCAAGAAGGCTCAGGACTAGCGGTAAACGAGCAGTTCTTC
TRBJ2-3 | TRBV20-1 | TRBD2 | many | CSAQRDPDTQYF | TGCAGTGCACAGCGGGATCCAGATACGCAGTATTTT
TRBJ2-2 | TRBV2 | NA | NA | CASKQTNTGELFF | TGTGCCAGCAAACAAACGAACACCGGGGAGCTGTTTTTT
TRBJ2-7 | TRBV10-2 | NA | few | CASTAPSSEYEQYF | TGCGCCAGCACGGCCCCTAGCAGTGAGTACGAGCAGTACTTC
TRBJ2-7 | TRBV29-1 | TRBD2 | few | CSASGGLAGAYEQYF | TGCAGCGCGTCAGGAGGACTAGCGGGTGCGTACGAGCAGTACTTC
TRBJ2-1 | TRBV11-1 | NA | many | CASAWTTEHEQFF | TGTGCCAGCGCTTGGACTACCGAGCATGAGCAGTTCTTC
TRBJ1-4 | TRBV7-3 | NA | once | CASSSPAKTPPTATNEKLFF | TGTGCCAGCAGCTCCCCTGCCAAAACCCCCCCCACAGCAACTAATGAAAAACTGTTTTTT
TRBJ1-5 | TRBV18 | NA | many | CASSPRRFSNQPQHF | TGTGCCAGCTCACCACGGCGGTTTAGCAATCAGCCCCAGCATTTT
TRBJ2-2 | TRBV2 | NA | many | CASSPTAANTGELFF | TGTGCCAGCAGTCCGACAGCCGCGAACACCGGGGAGCTGTTTTTT
TRBJ2-5 | TRBV7-9 | NA | NA | CASSPSGIETQYF | TGTGCCAGCAGCCCCTCAGGGATAGAGACCCAGTACTTC
TRBJ1-5 | TRBV27 | NA | NA | CDPWRFSNQPQHF | TGTGACCCCTGGAGGTTTAGCAATCAGCCCCAGCATTTT
TRBJ1-4 | TRBV28 | TRBD1 | many | CASITGGSNEKLFF | TGTGCCAGCATAACAGGGGGCTCGAATGAAAAACTGTTTTTT